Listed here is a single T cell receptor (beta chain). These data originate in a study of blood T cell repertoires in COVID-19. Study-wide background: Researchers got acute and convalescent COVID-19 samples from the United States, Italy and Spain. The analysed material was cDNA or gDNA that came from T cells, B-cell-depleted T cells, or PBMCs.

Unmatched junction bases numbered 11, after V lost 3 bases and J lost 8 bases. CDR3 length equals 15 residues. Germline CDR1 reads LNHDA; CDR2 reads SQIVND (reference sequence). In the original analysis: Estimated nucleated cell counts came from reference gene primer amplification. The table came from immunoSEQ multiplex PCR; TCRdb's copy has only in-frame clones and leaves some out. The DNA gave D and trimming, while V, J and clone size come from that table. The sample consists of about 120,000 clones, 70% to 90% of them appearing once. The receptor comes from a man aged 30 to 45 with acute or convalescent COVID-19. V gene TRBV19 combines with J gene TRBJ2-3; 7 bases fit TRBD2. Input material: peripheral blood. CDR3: CASSMGRGKTTTQYF. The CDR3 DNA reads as TGTGCCAGTAGTATGGGGAGGGGAAAAACAACTACGCAGTATTTT.